A selection of T cell receptor beta chains follows, all from one sample in a study of CD8 T cells in ankylosing spondylitis. TCRdb processed the 5' RACE reads anew with MiXCR; each CDR3 protein has one entry. This table has about 69,000 distinct CDR3 sequences, less than 6% appearing once. Sequencing input: blood, either unsorted or a sorted T cell fraction (not recorded which). These receptors were taken from a male donor with ankylosing spondylitis or in good health (not recorded which). Both conserved end residues are part of each CDR3.

V gene,CDR3 protein
TRBV3-1,CASSLQNNEQFF
TRBV20-1,CSAPAWAGVNTEAFF
TRBV7-2,CASSLGVHEQYF
TRBV7-8,CASSLEGAALFF
TRBV20-1,CSAGTSGEISYEQYF
TRBV20-1,CSAQTGKETQYF
TRBV20-1,CSALTVAVNSPLHF
TRBV12-3/TRBV12-4,CASSFEGISNQPQHF
TRBV19,CASTTGQGLTNEKLFF
TRBV13,CASSLGGPQREQFF
TRBV11-2,CASSRTSGGEYEQFF
TRBV28,CASSPTVPPVGEQYF
TRBV7-8,CASSLYGNQHF
TRBV3-1,CASSQSTDTQYF
TRBV18,CASSPGQGASGYTF
TRBV24-1,CATSDSRPTGIAVNEQFF
TRBV20-1,CSAPASGTDTQYF
TRBV6-6,CASTSGNQPQHF
TRBV18,CASHPTRTGRETQYF
TRBV11-2,CASSSPGTSYNEQFF
TRBV7-9,CASSLDQTIYGYTF
TRBV19,CASSRFHGQQETQYF
TRBV7-9,CASSPSGTGEGNSPLHF
TRBV20-1,CSARDSTSYNEQFF
TRBV6-4,CASSEEGSYGYTF
TRBV20-1,CSAPKGGFLSYEQYF
TRBV7-8,CASSWGGTETQYF
TRBV7-2,CASSTTKENTIYF
TRBV7-2,CASSPPSSGANVLTF
TRBV13,CASSPWTSGESTDTQYF
TRBV4-1,CASSQDGQSGLQETQYF